What follows are 12 T cell receptor beta chains derived from one specimen sequenced in a study of T cell repertoires in cytomegalovirus infection. The antigens of these receptors remain unknown. Each CDR3 protein is one row after TCRdb ran MiXCR on the reads. Of about 830,000 distinct CDR3 sequences listed, less than 35% were seen once; the top ten hold around 12%. This specimen consisted of cultured CD8+ T cells from PBMCs, obtained from culture after CMV antigen stimulation. These receptors were collected from a human donor in good health (CMV status not recorded). Some clones in this sample may be carry-over from other donors' samples.

This clonotype was observed a few times. This sequence joins TRBV7-3 and TRBJ2-5; 7 nucleotides agree with TRBD1. J was trimmed by 5 bases and V by 1 base; bases with no gene match: 10. From germline, CDR1 is SGHTA and CDR2 FQGTGA. The CDR3 consists of 16 residues. This chain's CDR3 is CASSLKGRGIGETQYF. CDR3 sequence (DNA): TGTGCCAGCAGCTTAAAAGGCAGGGGGATAGGGGAGACCCAGTACTTC.

A few counts support this clonotype. This chain links TRBV6-6 with TRBJ1-2; D unclear. The CDR3 has 15 amino acids. V lost 0 bases and J lost 1, with 9 bases in between. Germline lookup yields CDR1 MNHNY and CDR2 SVGAGI (reference sequence). The CDR3 protein is CASSYSNTNNYGYTF. CDR3 DNA: TGTGCCAGCAGTTACTCGAACACGAATAACTATGGCTACACCTTC.

On this clonotype: An end of the junction differs from the germline gene, which may be a read error. The rearrangement uses TRBV25-1 and TRBJ2-2, with 8 bases aligning to TRBD1. The germline V gene encodes CDR1 MGHDK and CDR2 SYGVNS. The CDR3 is 13 residues long. The CDR3 sequence: CANSDRGGGELFF. The DNA for the CDR3 is TGTGCCAACAGTGACAGGGGAGGCGGGGAGCTGTTTTTT.

Ten or more counts support this clonotype. The V and J genes are TRBV4-2 and TRBJ1-3, with 7 bases aligning to TRBD1. The length of the CDR3 is 15 residues. The V gene end was trimmed by 2 bases and the J gene end by 3 bases; junction bases not matched to a gene: 4. Per the germline V gene, CDR1 is LGHNA and CDR2 is YNFKEQ. As DNA, the CDR3 is TGTGCCAGCAGCCAACAGACAGGGTTTGGAAACACCATATATTTT. As protein: CASSQQTGFGNTIYF.

The sample holds a few counts of this clonotype. V is TRBV7-6 and J is TRBJ2-7, with D possibly being TRBD1 or TRBD2 (5 bases each). CDR1 and CDR2 (germline): SGHVS, FNYEAQ. Trimming cost V 6 bases and J 2 bases, with 17 bases left between them. This CDR3 contains 15 residues. CDR3 DNA: TGTGCCAGCAGTCAAACCGGGACCTCCACCTACGAGCAGTACTTC. Encoded protein: CASSQTGTSTYEQYF. The whole variable domain, filled in from reference TRBV7-6 and TRBJ2-7, reads GAGVSQSPRYKVTKRGQDVALRCDPISGHVSLYWYRQALGQGPEFLTYFNYEAQQDKSGLPNDRFSAERPEGSISTLTIQRTEQRDSAMYRCASSQTGTSTYEQYFGPGTRLTVT.

This clonotype was found a few times. The chain couples TRBV2 to TRBJ1-2; TRBD1 matches at 9 bases. Trimming at V came to 5 bases and at J to 8 bases, leaving 9 bases not matched to a gene. The CDR3 length is 14 residues. CDR1 and CDR2 (germline): SNHLY, FYNNEI. The CDR3 here is CASSLTGGAEGYTF. The CDR3 DNA reads TGTGCCAGCAGTTTAACAGGGGGCGCAGAAGGCTACACCTTC.

This clonotype has only a few counts. The genes are TRBV15 and TRBJ1-1; no reliable D call. The CDR3 runs to 12 residues. Trimming stripped 5 bases from V and 1 base from J, with 5 bases between. Germline V lookup: CDR1 LNHNV, CDR2 YYDKDF (reference sequence). CDR3: CATSEGNTEAFF. Written as DNA, the CDR3 is TGTGCCACCAGCGAGGGGAACACTGAAGCTTTCTTT.

This clonotype has a handful of counts. The rearrangement links TRBV12-3 or TRBV12-4 to TRBJ2-5; 9 positions agree with TRBD1. There are 13 residues in the CDR3. Losses at the gene ends were 6 bases for V and 5 bases for J; bases not matched to a gene: 4. As DNA, the CDR3 is TGTGCCAGCAGCATACAGGGGGCGGAGACCCAGTACTTC. Residues: CASSIQGAETQYF.

This clonotype was observed at least ten times. The rearrangement joins TRBV7-2 to TRBJ2-1; no definite D call. This CDR3 region has 13 residues. Per the germline V gene, CDR1 is SGHTA and CDR2 is FQGNSA. V lost 5 bases to trimming and J lost 9 bases, with 14 bases between them. CDR3 in amino acids: CASSPIGFSEQFF. CDR3 in DNA: TGTGCCAGCAGCCCCATCGGTTTCAGTGAGCAGTTCTTC.

The rearrangement uses TRBV2 and TRBJ2-6, with a possible D match to TRBD1 (6 bases). V was cut by 2 bases and J by 3 bases, with 14 bases left in between. The CDR3 has 17 amino acids. Looked up from germline, CDR1 is SNHLY and CDR2 is FYNNEI. CDR3 nucleotides: TGTGCCAGCAGTGAACCCAGGGGTTCTCTTGGGGCCAACGTCCTGACTTTC. Translating gives CASSEPRGSLGANVLTF.

In its sample, this clonotype was seen a few times. This chain links TRBV19 with TRBJ2-7; 8 bases line up with TRBD1. CDR1 is LNHDA, CDR2 SQIVND, per germline (reference sequence). J was trimmed by 0 bases and V by 6 bases; bases with no gene match: 1. CDR3 length: 13 amino acids. CDR3 sequence (DNA): TGTGCCAGTAGGGACAGGGCCTCCTACGAGCAGTACTTC. Residues: CASRDRASYEQYF.

The rearrangement links TRBV3-1 to TRBJ1-1; D is unclear. V was pared by 1 base and J by 7 bases, with 13 bases between. This CDR3 has 14 amino acids. CDR1 and CDR2 from the germline V gene are LGHDT and YNNKEL (reference sequence). The CDR3 spells CASSQAPAGDEAFF. For the CDR3, the DNA is TGTGCCAGCAGCCAAGCTCCGGCTGGGGATGAAGCTTTCTTT.